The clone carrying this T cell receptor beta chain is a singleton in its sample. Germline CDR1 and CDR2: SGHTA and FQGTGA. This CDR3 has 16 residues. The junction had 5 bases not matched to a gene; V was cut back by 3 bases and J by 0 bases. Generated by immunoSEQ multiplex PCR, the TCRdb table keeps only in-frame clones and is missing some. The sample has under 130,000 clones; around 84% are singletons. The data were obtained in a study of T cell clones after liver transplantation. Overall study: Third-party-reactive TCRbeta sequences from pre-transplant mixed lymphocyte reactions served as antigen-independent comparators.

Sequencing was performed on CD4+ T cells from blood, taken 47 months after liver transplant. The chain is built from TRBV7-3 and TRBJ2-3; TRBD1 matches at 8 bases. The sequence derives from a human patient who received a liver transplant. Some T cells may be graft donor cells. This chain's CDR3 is CASSFSGGSSTDTQYF. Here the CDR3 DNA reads TGTGCCAGCAGCTTCTCAGGGGGCTCTAGCACAGATACGCAGTATTTT. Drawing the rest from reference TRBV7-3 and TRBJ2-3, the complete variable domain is GAGVSQTPSNKVTEKGKYVELRCDPISGHTALYWYRQSLGQGPEFLIYFQGTGAADDSGLPNDRFFAVRPEGSVSTLKIQRTERGDSAVYLCASSFSGGSSTDTQYFGPGTRLTVL.